These T cell receptor beta chains were read from a single sample in a study of blood T cells in healthy people across ages. One entry per CDR3 protein, called by TCRdb with MiXCR from the 5' RACE reads. The table records 800,000 to 950,000 distinct CDR3 sequences, roughly 34% of them present only once. Sequenced: blood. All receptors derive from a man between 18 and 29 years old in good health. The CDR3 runs from the conserved cysteine through the conserved F or W. Fields, in order: V gene, D gene, J gene, clone size, CDR3 DNA, CDR3 protein. A D gene is named only where the DNA matches it firmly. Size values are once, few and many counts, or a class for expanded clones, and some rows have none.

V: TRBV5-1; D: NA; J: TRBJ2-1; size: NA; DNA: TGCGCCAGCAGCATGGACGGGGAGTCCCACAATGAGCAGTTCTTC; CDR3: CASSMDGESHNEQFF
V: TRBV12-3/TRBV12-4; D: NA; J: TRBJ2-3; size: many; DNA: TGTGCCAGCAGTTCCTCTAGGGAGTTCACAGATACGCAGTATTTT; CDR3: CASSSSREFTDTQYF
V: TRBV29-1; D: TRBD2; J: TRBJ2-1; size: few; DNA: TGCAGCGCATCGAGCGGGGGGGGGTTCAATGAGCAGTTCTTC; CDR3: CSASSGGGFNEQFF
V: TRBV6-2/TRBV6-3; D: NA; J: TRBJ1-2; size: NA; DNA: TGTGCCAGCAGTTACAAACCTCAGGGTGACGATGGCTACACCTTC; CDR3: CASSYKPQGDDGYTF
V: TRBV20-1; D: NA; J: TRBJ1-2; size: NA; DNA: TGCAGTGCCATGGTCCTACCCTATGGCTACACCTTC; CDR3: CSAMVLPYGYTF
V: TRBV4-1; D: NA; J: TRBJ2-7; size: NA; DNA: TGCGCCAGCAGCCAGGATGACTCGGCGACCTACGAGCAGTACTTC; CDR3: CASSQDDSATYEQYF
V: TRBV5-1; D: TRBD1; J: TRBJ2-3; size: NA; DNA: TGCGCCAGCAGCTTGGAAGGGACAGGGCCAGATACGCAGTATTTT; CDR3: CASSLEGTGPDTQYF
V: TRBV12-3/TRBV12-4; D: TRBD2; J: TRBJ2-1; size: few; DNA: TGTGCCAGCAGTTCGGGACTAGCGGACAATGAGCAGTTCTTC; CDR3: CASSSGLADNEQFF
V: TRBV2; D: NA; J: TRBJ1-5; size: NA; DNA: TGTGCCAGCAGTGAAGCGTATAGGGGTCAGCCCCAGCATTTT; CDR3: CASSEAYRGQPQHF
V: TRBV4-3; D: NA; J: TRBJ2-1; size: NA; DNA: TGCGCCAGCAGCCCCTCTACTTTATACAATGAGCAGTTCTTC; CDR3: CASSPSTLYNEQFF
V: TRBV6-2/TRBV6-3; D: TRBD2; J: TRBJ2-3; size: few; DNA: TGTGCCAGCAGTTACTCGACTAGCGGGGCAGATACGCAGTATTTT; CDR3: CASSYSTSGADTQYF
V: TRBV12-3/TRBV12-4; D: TRBD1; J: TRBJ1-6; size: NA; DNA: TGTGCCAGCAGTTCGGACCGGGACAGGGAAGATTCACCCCTCCACTTT; CDR3: CASSSDRDREDSPLHF
V: TRBV20-1; D: NA; J: TRBJ2-5; size: NA; DNA: TGCAGTGCTAGAGAGTCCCAGGGGCGAGGGTACCAAGAGACCCAGTACTTC; CDR3: CSARESQGRGYQETQYF
V: TRBV10-3; D: TRBD1; J: TRBJ2-2; size: few; DNA: TGTGCCATCAGACCGGACAGGGTCGGGGAGCTGTTTTTT; CDR3: CAIRPDRVGELFF
V: TRBV10-3; D: NA; J: TRBJ1-3; size: NA; DNA: TGTGCCACCGGACAGAGCTCTGGAAACACCATATATTTT; CDR3: CATGQSSGNTIYF
V: TRBV12-3/TRBV12-4; D: NA; J: TRBJ1-2; size: NA; DNA: TGTGCCAGCAGTGTGAACGCAAACTATGGCTACACCTTC; CDR3: CASSVNANYGYTF
V: TRBV28; D: NA; J: TRBJ1-2; size: NA; DNA: TGTGCCGCCTCCCGGAGCACTGTCTATGGCTACACCTTC; CDR3: CAASRSTVYGYTF
V: TRBV5-1; D: TRBD1; J: TRBJ1-2; size: few; DNA: TGCGCCAGCAGTTATGGGACAGGGCCCTCACGGAGCTACACCTTC; CDR3: CASSYGTGPSRSYTF
V: TRBV29-1; D: TRBD2; J: TRBJ2-5; size: many; DNA: TGCAGCGTTGAAGCTAGCGGCCAAGAGACCCAGTACTTC; CDR3: CSVEASGQETQYF
V: TRBV20-1; D: NA; J: TRBJ2-5; size: few; DNA: TGCAGTGCTACGCCCAGGAGGAACAATGAGCAGTACTTC; CDR3: CSATPRRNNEQYF
V: TRBV6-5; D: TRBD1; J: TRBJ1-2; size: NA; DNA: TGTGCCAGCAGATACAGGGGAGGTGGCTACACCTTC; CDR3: CASRYRGGGYTF
V: TRBV20-1; D: NA; J: TRBJ2-1; size: NA; DNA: TGCAGTGCCCCGTACCGACAGGAGGGTGTCTCCTACAATGAGCAGTTCTTC; CDR3: CSAPYRQEGVSYNEQFF
V: TRBV7-2; D: TRBD2; J: TRBJ2-3; size: NA; DNA: TGTGCCAGCAGCATACGGACTAGCGGGGGGGCAGATACGCTGTATTTT; CDR3: CASSIRTSGGADTLYF
V: TRBV3-1; D: NA; J: TRBJ1-4; size: NA; DNA: TGTGCCAGCAGCCATAGGGGGGGAGCTGAAAAACTGTTTTTT; CDR3: CASSHRGGAEKLFF
V: TRBV15; D: NA; J: TRBJ2-3; size: few; DNA: TGTGCCACCAGCAGAACTCCGTCTGTTACGCAGTATTTT; CDR3: CATSRTPSVTQYF
V: TRBV9; D: NA; J: TRBJ2-3; size: NA; DNA: TGTGCCAGCAGCGTAGTAAGCGCGGCAGATACGCAGTATTTT; CDR3: CASSVVSAADTQYF
V: TRBV7-9; D: NA; J: TRBJ1-4; size: NA; DNA: TGTGCCAGCAGCTCTGGGGTCTCTAATGAAAAACTGTTTTTT; CDR3: CASSSGVSNEKLFF
V: TRBV4-1; D: TRBD2; J: TRBJ2-5; size: few; DNA: TGCGCCAGCAGCCGACAAGGGTGGGGGGGGAGAGAGACCCAGTACTTC; CDR3: CASSRQGWGGRETQYF
V: TRBV4-3; D: TRBD2; J: TRBJ2-1; size: NA; DNA: TGCGCCAGCAGCCAAGATACGGAGCGGGGATACAATGAGCAGTTCTTC; CDR3: CASSQDTERGYNEQFF
V: TRBV25-1; D: NA; J: TRBJ1-2; size: many; DNA: TGTGCCAGCAGTGAATTACAGAGTTATGGCTACACCTTC; CDR3: CASSELQSYGYTF
V: TRBV6-1; D: NA; J: TRBJ1-5; size: few; DNA: TGTGCCAGCACCATTATATACAGTAGCAATCAGCCCCAGCATTTT; CDR3: CASTIIYSSNQPQHF
V: TRBV20-1; D: NA; J: TRBJ1-1; size: NA; DNA: TGCAGTGCTAGAGAGGGTTGGGGTTTGGGTCGCACTGAAGCTTTCTTT; CDR3: CSAREGWGLGRTEAFF